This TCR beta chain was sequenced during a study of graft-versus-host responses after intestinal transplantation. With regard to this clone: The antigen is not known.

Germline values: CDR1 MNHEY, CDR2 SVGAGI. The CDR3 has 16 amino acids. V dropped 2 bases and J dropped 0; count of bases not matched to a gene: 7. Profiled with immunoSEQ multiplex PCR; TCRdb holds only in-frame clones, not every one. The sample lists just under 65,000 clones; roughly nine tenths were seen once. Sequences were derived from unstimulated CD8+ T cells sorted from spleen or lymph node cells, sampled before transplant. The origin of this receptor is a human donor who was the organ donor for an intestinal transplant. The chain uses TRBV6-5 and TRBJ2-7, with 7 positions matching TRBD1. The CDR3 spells CASSYAGTVPSYEQYF. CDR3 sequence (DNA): TGTGCCAGCAGTTACGCCGGGACAGTTCCCTCCTACGAGCAGTACTTC.